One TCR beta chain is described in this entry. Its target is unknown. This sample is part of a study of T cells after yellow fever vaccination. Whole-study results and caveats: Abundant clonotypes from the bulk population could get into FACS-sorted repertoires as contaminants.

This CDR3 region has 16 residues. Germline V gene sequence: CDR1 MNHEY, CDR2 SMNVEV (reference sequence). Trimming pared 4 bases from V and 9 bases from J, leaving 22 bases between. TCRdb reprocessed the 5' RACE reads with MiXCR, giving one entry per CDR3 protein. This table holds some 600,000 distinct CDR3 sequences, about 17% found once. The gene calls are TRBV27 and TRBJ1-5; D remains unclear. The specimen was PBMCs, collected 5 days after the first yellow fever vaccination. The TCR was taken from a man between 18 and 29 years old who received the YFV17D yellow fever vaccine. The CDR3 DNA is TGTGCCAGCAGTTCCTCCGTGGGCCCCGCATTTGGGCCCCAGCATTTT. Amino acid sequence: CASSSSVGPAFGPQHF.